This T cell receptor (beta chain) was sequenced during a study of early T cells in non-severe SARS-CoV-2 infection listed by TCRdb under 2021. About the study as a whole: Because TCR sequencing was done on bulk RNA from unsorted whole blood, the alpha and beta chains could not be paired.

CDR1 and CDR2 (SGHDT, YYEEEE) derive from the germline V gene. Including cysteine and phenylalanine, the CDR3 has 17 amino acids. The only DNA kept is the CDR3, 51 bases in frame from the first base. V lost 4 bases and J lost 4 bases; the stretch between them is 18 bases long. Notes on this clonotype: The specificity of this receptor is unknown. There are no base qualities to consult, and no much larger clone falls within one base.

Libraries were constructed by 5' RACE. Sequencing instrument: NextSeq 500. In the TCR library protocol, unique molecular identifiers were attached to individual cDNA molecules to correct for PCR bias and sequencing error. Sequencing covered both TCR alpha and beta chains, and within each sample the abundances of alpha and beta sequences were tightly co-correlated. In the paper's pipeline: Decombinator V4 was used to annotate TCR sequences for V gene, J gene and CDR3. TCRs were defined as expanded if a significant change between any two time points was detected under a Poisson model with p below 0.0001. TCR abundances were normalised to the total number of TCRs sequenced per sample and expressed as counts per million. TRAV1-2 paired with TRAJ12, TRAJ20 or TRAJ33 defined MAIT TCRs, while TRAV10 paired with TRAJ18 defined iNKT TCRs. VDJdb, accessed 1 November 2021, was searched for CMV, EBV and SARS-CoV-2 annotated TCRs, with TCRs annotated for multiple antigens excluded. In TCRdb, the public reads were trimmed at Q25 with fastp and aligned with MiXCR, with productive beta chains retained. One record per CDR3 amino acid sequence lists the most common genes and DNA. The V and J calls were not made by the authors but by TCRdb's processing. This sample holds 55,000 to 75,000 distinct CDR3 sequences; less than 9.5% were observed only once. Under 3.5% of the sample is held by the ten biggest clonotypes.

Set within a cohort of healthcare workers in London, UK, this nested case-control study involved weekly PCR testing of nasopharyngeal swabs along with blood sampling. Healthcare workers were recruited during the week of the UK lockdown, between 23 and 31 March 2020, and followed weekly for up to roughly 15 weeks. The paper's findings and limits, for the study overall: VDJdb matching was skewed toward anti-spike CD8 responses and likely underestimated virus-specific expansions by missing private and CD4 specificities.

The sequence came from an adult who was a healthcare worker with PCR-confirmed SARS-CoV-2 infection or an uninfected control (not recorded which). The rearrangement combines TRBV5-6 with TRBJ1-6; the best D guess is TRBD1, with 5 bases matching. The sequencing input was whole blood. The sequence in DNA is TGTGCCAGCAGCCTGGGGGGTCCGACAGCGTATAATTCACCCCTCCACTTT. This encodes CASSLGGPTAYNSPLHF.